The 20 T cell receptor beta chains below come from one sample, sequenced in a study of cytomegalovirus exposure and HLA in healthy donors. Use of 60 Vbeta and 13 Jbeta primers characterized the PCR. Libraries were prepared by immunoSEQ multiplex PCR; TCRdb keeps only in-frame clonotypes and omits some of them. The data show some 200,000 clones, with over 65% seen just once and about a sixth held by the top ten. Sequencing was performed on PBMCs. The origin of the receptors is a man aged 40-55 years in good health and CMV-seronegative.

This rearrangement joins TRBV27 to TRBJ2-3, with 8 bases fitting TRBD1. Germline assignment: CDR1 MNHEY and CDR2 SMNVEV (reference sequence). The V segment lost 4 bases and the J segment 5 bases; nucleotides outside the gene matches: 5. The CDR3 length is 14 residues. The CDR3 region has the DNA TGTGCCAGCAGTTCCCGACAGGGGAAAGATACGCAGTATTTT. Its translation is CASSSRQGKDTQYF.

The chain recombines TRBV29-1 with TRBJ1-5; 9 bases match TRBD1. Losses at the gene ends were 4 bases for V and 4 bases for J; bases not matched to a gene: 11. Looked up from germline, CDR1 is SQVTM and CDR2 is ANQGSEA. CDR3 length: 16 amino acids. CDR3 bases: TGCAGCGTTGCGACCTCCGGGACAGGGTTGAATCAGCCCCAGCATTTT. Residues: CSVATSGTGLNQPQHF.

The CDR3 is CASSQGGYGYTF. CDR3 DNA sequence: TGTGCCAGCAGTCAGGGTGGGTATGGCTACACCTTC. The genes are TRBV27 and TRBJ1-2, with a tentative D call TRBD1 (5 bases). CDR3 size: 12 residues. Between the trimmed V and J ends, which lost 5 bases and 5 bases, there was a span of 9 bases. CDR1 is MNHEY and CDR2 is SMNVEV in the germline V gene (reference sequence).

This rearrangement joins TRBV10-3 to TRBJ2-2; 12 bases fit TRBD2. V shed 9 bases and J 0 bases; nucleotides not matched to a gene: 5. The CDR3 spans 16 residues. Per the germline V gene, CDR1 is ENHRY and CDR2 is SYGVKD. CDR3 sequence reads: CAIRLAGVTNTGELFF. The CDR3 bases are TGTGCCATTAGACTAGCGGGAGTTACGAACACCGGGGAGCTGTTTTTT.

Turning to this clone: The junction departs from germline at one end; a sequencing error may be responsible. The chain has TRBV7-3 and TRBJ2-3, with 7 bases fitting TRBD1. The CDR3 is 14 amino acids. The germline V gene encodes CDR1 SGHTA and CDR2 FQGTGA. CDR3 residues: CASSLNRGTGTQYF. In nucleotides, the CDR3 is TGTGCCAGCAGCTTAAACAGGGGTACAGGTACGCAGTATTTT.

The chain recombines TRBV14 with TRBJ2-5; a weak D match, TRBD1 (5 bases). The CDR3 is 15 amino acids. Trimming took off 3 bases at V and 5 bases at J, with 16 bases between the two ends. The V gene's germline CDR1 is SGHDN and CDR2 FVKESK. For the CDR3, the DNA is TGTGCCAGCAGCCAGGTGCCTTCCAGGGCTGAGACCCAGTACTTC. Its protein is CASSQVPSRAETQYF.

This chain connects TRBV29-1 to TRBJ2-1; 9 bases are shared with TRBD1. This CDR3 comprises 15 residues. Germline V lookup: CDR1 SQVTM, CDR2 ANQGSEA. Trimming cost V 6 bases and J 0 bases; bases outside gene matches: 6. CDR3 protein: CSVRDRENSYNEQFF. CDR3 coding DNA: TGCAGCGTCAGGGACAGGGAGAACTCCTACAATGAGCAGTTCTTC.

The genes are TRBV29-1 and TRBJ1-1; the match to TRBD1 covers 7 bases. The CDR3 length is 13 residues. Trimming took 7 bases from V and 5 from J; bases not matched to a gene: 10. Germline V lookup: CDR1 SQVTM, CDR2 ANQGSEA. CDR3 loop: CSARQGRGTEAFF. In nucleotides, the CDR3 is TGCAGCGCTCGACAGGGAAGAGGGACTGAAGCTTTCTTT.

This chain joins TRBV7-6 and TRBJ2-7; 11 bases are shared with TRBD2. From germline, CDR1 is SGHVS and CDR2 FNYEAQ. The junction had 9 bases not matched to a gene; V was cut back by 4 bases and J by 4 bases. The CDR3 has 16 amino acids. The CDR3 DNA sequence: TGTGCCAGCAGCTCGAGTAGCGGGAGGGCCGAGTACGAGCAGTACTTC. Encoded protein: CASSSSSGRAEYEQYF.

This clone was detected only a few times. The V gene is TRBV7-8, the J gene TRBJ1-1; no clear D gene. V dropped 2 bases and J dropped 5 bases, with 6 bases sitting between them. Germline lookup yields CDR1 SGHVS and CDR2 FQNEAQ. This CDR3 is built from 12 residues. As DNA, the CDR3 is TGTGCCAGCAGCTTATTTTCTACTGAAGCTTTCTTT. Translating it yields CASSLFSTEAFF. Combining the CDR3 with reference TRBV7-8 and TRBJ1-1 gives the whole variable domain GAGVSQSPRYKVAKRGQDVALRCDPISGHVSLFWYQQALGQGPEFLTYFQNEAQLDKSGLPSDRFFAERPEGSVSTLKIQRTQQEDSAVYLCASSLFSTEAFFGQGTRLTVV.

The V call is TRBV11-2, the J call TRBJ2-1; 8 positions match TRBD2. Germline loops: CDR1 SGHAT, CDR2 FQNNGV. V was clipped by 5 bases and J by 7 bases; unmatched bases: 10. The length of the CDR3 is 15 residues. CDR3 DNA sequence: TGTGCCAGCAGCGGGAGGGAGCGGGGGATGAATGAGCAGTTCTTC. It codes for CASSGRERGMNEQFF. The variable domain in full, completed from reference TRBV11-2 and TRBJ2-1, reads EAGVAQSPRYKIIEKRQSVAFWCNPISGHATLYWYQQILGQGPKLLIQFQNNGVVDDSQLPKDRFSAERLKGVDSTLKIQPAKLEDSAVYLCASSGRERGMNEQFFGPGTRLTVL.

V usage is TRBV27 and J usage is TRBJ2-4; TRBD1 matches at 7 bases. The CDR3 contains 15 residues. Per germline, CDR1 MNHEY and CDR2 SMNVEV (reference sequence). The ends lost 6 bases at V and 5 bases at J; junction bases unmatched: 10. In DNA, the CDR3 is TGTGCCAGCAGGATAAACCGGGACAGACAAAACATTCAGTACTTC. Translating gives CASRINRDRQNIQYF.

CDR3 in DNA: TGTGCCAGCAGCCTGGGACTAGCGGGAGCATCTGCCTACAATGAGCAGTTCTTC. It yields the protein CASSLGLAGASAYNEQFF. The rearrangement uses TRBV7-9 and TRBJ2-1; TRBD2 matches at 14 bases. The germline gives CDR1 SEHNR, CDR2 FQNEAQ (reference sequence). The CDR3 is 18 amino acids. Trimming removed 5 bases from V and 2 bases from J; junction bases left unmatched: 8.

This clone was observed a handful of times. The gene calls are TRBV29-1 and TRBJ2-5; TRBD2 matches at 7 bases. V lost 4 bases to trimming and J lost 3 bases; unmatched junction nucleotides: 8. The CDR3 is made up of 14 amino acids. In germline, CDR1 is SQVTM, CDR2 ANQGSEA. The CDR3 protein is CSVGAGGDEETQYF. The DNA of the CDR3 is TGCAGCGTTGGGGCTGGGGGGGATGAAGAGACCCAGTACTTC.

The chain couples TRBV28 to TRBJ2-7; 7 bases agree with TRBD1. Germline-derived CDR1 and CDR2 are MDHEN and SYDVKM. There are 14 residues in the CDR3. With V trimmed by 7 bases and J by 2 bases, 8 bases remained unmatched. The CDR3 sequence: CASNIQGVAYEQYF. The CDR3 bases are TGTGCCAGCAACATTCAGGGGGTTGCCTACGAGCAGTACTTC.

The chain uses TRBV28 and TRBJ1-1; TRBD1 matches at 10 bases. The trim removed 6 bases at V and 1 base at J, leaving 11 bases unmatched. The CDR3 runs 17 residues. CDR1 is MDHEN, CDR2 SYDVKM, per germline. CDR3 DNA sequence: TGTGCCAGCAGGAACTCGGGACAGGGGCTGACGAACACTGAAGCTTTCTTT. Its protein is CASRNSGQGLTNTEAFF.

The chain carries TRBV6-1 and TRBJ2-7; 7 bases line up with TRBD2. CDR3 size: 13 residues. J was trimmed by 0 bases and V by 8 bases; bases with no gene match: 4. CDR1 and CDR2 from the germline V gene are MNHNS and SASEGT. CDR3 in DNA: TGTGCCAGCGGGGAGGGCTACTCCTACGAGCAGTACTTC. Translation gives CASGEGYSYEQYF.

This sequence joins TRBV25-1 and TRBJ1-3, with D perhaps matching TRBD1 (6 bases). There are 15 residues in the CDR3. Germline CDR1 is MGHDK and CDR2 is SYGVNS. V lost 6 bases, J lost 0 bases, and 12 bases lay in between. The CDR3 region has the DNA TGTGCCAGCAGCTCCCGACAGGACTCTGGAAACACCATATATTTT. Protein product: CASSSRQDSGNTIYF.

The V and J genes are TRBV28 and TRBJ2-5; 11 bases agree with TRBD2. Trimming took 11 bases from V and 4 from J; bases not matched to a gene: 15. Germline-derived CDR1 and CDR2 are MDHEN and SYDVKM. This CDR3 is 16 amino acids long. The CDR3 DNA follows: TGTGCCGCCGCCGGGACTAGCGGCCACAGACTAGAGACCCAGTACTTC. Translation gives CAAAGTSGHRLETQYF.

This chain connects TRBV7-9 to TRBJ2-7; 7 positions agree with TRBD1. V lost 7 bases to trimming and J lost 3 bases; unmatched junction nucleotides: 6. The CDR3 has 13 amino acids. From germline, CDR1 is SEHNR and CDR2 FQNEAQ (reference sequence). CDR3 sequence (DNA): TGTGCCAGCATTATGACAGGGTACTACGAGCAGTACTTC. Translating it yields CASIMTGYYEQYF.